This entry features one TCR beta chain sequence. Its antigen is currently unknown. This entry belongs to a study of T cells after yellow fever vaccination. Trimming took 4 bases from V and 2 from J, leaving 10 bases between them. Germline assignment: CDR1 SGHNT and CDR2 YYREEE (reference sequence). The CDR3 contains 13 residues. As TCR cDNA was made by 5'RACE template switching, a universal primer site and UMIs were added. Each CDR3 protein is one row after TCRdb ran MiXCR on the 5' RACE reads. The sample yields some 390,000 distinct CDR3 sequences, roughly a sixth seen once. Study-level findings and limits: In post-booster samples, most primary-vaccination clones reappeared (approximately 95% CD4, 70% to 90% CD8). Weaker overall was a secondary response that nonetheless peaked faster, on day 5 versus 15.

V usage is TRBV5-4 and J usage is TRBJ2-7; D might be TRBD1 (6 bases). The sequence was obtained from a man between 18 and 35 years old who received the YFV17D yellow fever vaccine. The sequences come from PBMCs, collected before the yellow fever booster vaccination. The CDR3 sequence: CASSSTGTYEQYV. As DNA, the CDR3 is TGTGCCAGCAGCAGTACAGGGACCTACGAGCAGTACGTC.